This T cell receptor (beta chain) was documented in a study of human thymus T cells. Study outcomes and limitations: Usage of V and J genes appeared biased in thymic and blood repertoires. A high degree of thymic repertoire overlap among unrelated individuals was reported in related research.

The CDR3 covers 17 residues. V was trimmed by 1 base and J by 5 bases, leaving 21 bases between them. The germline gives CDR1 LGHNA, CDR2 YSLEER. The source of the thymus tissue was resections taken during corrective heart surgery. Corrective surgery for congenital heart defects was being performed on the healthy Finnish infants who were the donors. In the case of this clone: Its antigen is currently unknown.

Assay: immunoSEQ multiplex PCR; the TCRdb copy retains only in-frame clones and omits some. The table includes tens of thousands of clones, roughly 97% detected once. This rearrangement joins TRBV4-3 to TRBJ2-7; weak D call: TRBD1 (5 bases). The source is a boy under two years old with a congenital heart defect but otherwise immunologically healthy. Sequencing was performed on thymus tissue. The CDR3 region is CASSQVHGRVILDEQYF. The CDR3 DNA sequence: TGCGCCAGCAGCCAAGTCCACGGCAGGGTAATTCTGGACGAGCAGTACTTC.